The clone carrying this T cell receptor (beta chain) was detected only a few times. The data derive from a study of blood T cells in healthy people across ages. Study as a whole: Template switching recovered approximately one barcoded beta molecule for every two T cells.

Primed by a sample-barcoded 5' primer and a J-beta primer mix, a second PCR proceeded for about 7 to 12 cycles. TCRdb processed the 5' RACE reads anew with MiXCR; each CDR3 protein has one entry. Of roughly 680,000 distinct CDR3 sequences listed, about half are singletons. This CDR3 region has 14 residues. V gave up 1 base and J gave up 6 bases, with 9 bases separating them. In germline, CDR1 is MGHDK, CDR2 SYGVNS. Aged about 6 to 95, donors were systemically healthy Caucasians from Russia. The rearrangement joins TRBV25-1 to TRBJ1-4; the D is unclear. Material: blood. The clonotype comes from a woman aged 60-70 years in good health. CDR3 sequence reads: CASSESNSDEKLFF. In DNA, the CDR3 is TGTGCCAGCAGTGAATCGAACAGCGATGAAAAACTGTTTTTT.